The rows below give T cell receptor beta chains drawn from one sample of a study of radiation and T cells in renal cell carcinoma. Clones were read by immunoSEQ multiplex PCR, and TCRdb kept only the in-frame ones, dropping some. This table has about 77,000 clones, 70% to 90% appearing once. Sequenced material: blood, taken from a patient whose treatment included radiotherapy and nephrectomy. The receptor source for this set is a woman aged 55-70 years with renal cell carcinoma. The conserved cysteine and the conserved F or W are not part of the CDR3 here.

V: TRBV18
J: TRBJ1-5
CDR3: ASSRVDGNQPQH

V: TRBV19
J: TRBJ2-3
CDR3: AADRGLGGTDTQY

V: TRBV6-6
J: TRBJ1-2
CDR3: ASSYREHGYT

V: TRBV27
J: TRBJ1-2
CDR3: ASRGMGDANYGYT

V: TRBV7-3
J: TRBJ1-5
CDR3: ASSLTGGVGNQPQH

V: TRBV28
J: TRBJ1-2
CDR3: ASSLEVSLPIYGYT

V: TRBV15
J: TRBJ1-5
CDR3: ATSSMDRVEAQPQH

V: TRBV5-1
J: TRBJ2-5
CDR3: ASSPRTGGETQY

V: TRBV7-2
J: TRBJ1-2
CDR3: ASRSVPGANYGYT

V: TRBV4-2
J: TRBJ1-2
CDR3: ASSHDGQGDGYT

V: TRBV7-9
J: TRBJ1-3
CDR3: ASSLDLQRGTIY

V: TRBV19
J: TRBJ1-5
CDR3: ASNGGGQPQH

V: TRBV28
J: TRBJ2-7
CDR3: ASHRGGLSYEQY

V: TRBV19
J: TRBJ2-7
CDR3: ASSIDSTVGQY

V: TRBV2
J: TRBJ2-1
CDR3: ASSEALVALHYNEQF

V: TRBV2
J: TRBJ1-4
CDR3: ASSESAGVYEKLF

V: TRBV6-5
J: TRBJ1-2
CDR3: ASTRDITYGYT

V: TRBV20-1
J: TRBJ1-1
CDR3: SGALRPAAF

V: TRBV5-1
J: TRBJ1-3
CDR3: ASSLKGEAGNTIY

V: TRBV5-1
J: TRBJ1-4
CDR3: ASSPGGKGATNEKLF

V: TRBV25-1
J: TRBJ2-3
CDR3: ASSPGHPTDTQY

V: TRBV2
J: TRBJ1-3
CDR3: ASSDINRANTIY

V: TRBV27
J: TRBJ1-1
CDR3: ASSNPGMNTEAF

V: TRBV19
J: TRBJ1-2
CDR3: ASSPSGPRGYT

V: TRBV29-1
J: TRBJ2-1
CDR3: SAGRDRGQNEQF

V: TRBV27
J: TRBJ2-1
CDR3: ASKSGAYNEQF

V: TRBV19
J: TRBJ1-4
CDR3: ASSISGAGTNEKLF

V: TRBV29-1
J: TRBJ2-7
CDR3: SVGTSYEQY

V: TRBV19
J: TRBJ2-1
CDR3: ASRPTGAGVADEQF

V: TRBV5-4
J: TRBJ1-5
CDR3: ASSSWQENQPQH

V: TRBV5-1
J: TRBJ2-6
CDR3: ASRGSGANVLT

V: TRBV9
J: TRBJ2-2
CDR3: ASSVEQGNTGELF

V: TRBV28
J: TRBJ1-5
CDR3: ASTGQQDQPQH

V: TRBV6-1
J: TRBJ1-2
CDR3: ASREDRGLGYGYT

V: TRBV29-1
J: TRBJ2-7
CDR3: SVSTSGSSHREQY

V: TRBV19
J: TRBJ2-2
CDR3: ATTEVGVPNTGELF

V: TRBV30
J: TRBJ1-4
CDR3: AWSPTGPGKLF